Following are 23 T cell receptor beta chains from one sample sequenced in a study of a mutant IDH1 vaccine in newly diagnosed glioma. Sequencing was performed with immunoSEQ multiplex PCR; in TCRdb, only in-frame clones are kept and a portion is missing. In the table there are about 15,000 clones, roughly nine tenths of which are singletons. The time point: baseline, week 1 (first vaccination visit). Described treatment: pre-vaccination baseline after standard-of-care therapy. Sequenced here: PBMCs, sampled from a glioma patient treated with radiotherapy, temozolomide or both. Every receptor here comes from a woman aged 35 to 49 with glioma. Some clones in this sample may be carry-over from other donors' samples.

The V and J genes are TRBV19 and TRBJ1-1; D is uncertain. There are 13 residues in the CDR3. The V gene's germline CDR1 is LNHDA and CDR2 SQIVND (reference sequence). The V gene lost 5 bases and the J gene lost 6 bases, with 13 bases spanning the gap. The CDR3 DNA reads as TGTGCCAGTAGTGGTTTTGGCGTCTCTGAAGCTTTCTTT. As protein: CASSGFGVSEAFF.

The chain combines TRBV4-2 with TRBJ1-4; tentatively, D is TRBD1 (6 bases). This CDR3 is built from 17 residues. Germline assignment: CDR1 LGHNA and CDR2 YNFKEQ. V was clipped by 0 bases and J by 1 base, with 12 bases between them. CDR3 DNA sequence: TGTGCCAGCAGCCAAGATCGTGGAGGGGGAACTAATGAAAAACTGTTTTTT. This encodes CASSQDRGGGTNEKLFF.

The chain employs TRBV6-6 and TRBJ1-1; D perhaps matches TRBD1 (6 bases). Trimming removed 6 bases at V and 4 bases at J, with 12 bases between. There are 13 residues in the CDR3. Per the germline V gene, CDR1 is MNHNY and CDR2 is SVGAGI (reference sequence). The CDR3 protein is CASRPRTATEAFF. The CDR3 DNA reads TGTGCCAGCAGGCCCCGGACAGCCACTGAAGCTTTCTTT.

The gene calls are TRBV10-3 and TRBJ1-1; D gene ambiguous. CDR1 ENHRY and CDR2 SYGVKD come from the germline V gene. V shed 4 bases and J shed 4 bases, with 7 bases lying between them. The CDR3 is 12 amino acids. CDR3 loop: CAISGGSTEAFF. DNA of the CDR3: TGTGCCATCAGTGGAGGAAGCACTGAAGCTTTCTTT.

This chain connects TRBV4-1 to TRBJ2-7; a possible D gene is TRBD2 (6 bases). This CDR3 has 14 amino acids. Trimming pared 4 bases from V and 5 bases from J, leaving 15 bases between. Germline assignment: CDR1 MGHRA and CDR2 YSYEKL. The CDR3: CASSLPGVSDEQYF. Here the CDR3 DNA reads TGCGCCAGCAGCCTCCCGGGGGTGAGCGACGAGCAGTACTTC.

The chain combines TRBV28 with TRBJ2-2; 9 bases are a match to TRBD1. V shed 5 bases and J 6 bases; nucleotides not matched to a gene: 4. This CDR3 region has 14 residues. The germline gives CDR1 MDHEN, CDR2 SYDVKM. CDR3 DNA sequence: TGTGCCAGCAGTCCCACAGGGGGCTCCGGGGAGCTGTTTTTT. This sequence encodes CASSPTGGSGELFF. The entire variable domain, with the rest obtained from reference TRBV28 and TRBJ2-2, is as follows: DVKVTQSSRYLVKRTGEKVFLECVQDMDHENMFWYRQDPGLGLRLIYFSYDVKMKEKGDIPEGYSVSREKKERFSLILESASTNQTSMYLCASSPTGGSGELFFGEGSRLTVL.

The V gene is TRBV6-4, the J gene TRBJ1-1; 7 bases agree with TRBD1. Unmatched junction bases numbered 2, after V lost 1 base and J lost 0 bases. The V gene's germline CDR1 is MRHNA and CDR2 SNTAGT. The CDR3 has 15 amino acids. CDR3 protein: CASSDYGTVNTEAFF. CDR3 DNA: TGTGCCAGCAGTGACTACGGGACAGTGAACACTGAAGCTTTCTTT.

This chain joins TRBV4-1 and TRBJ1-4; TRBD1 matches at 7 bases. Germline CDR1 reads MGHRA; CDR2 reads YSYEKL. The CDR3 loop spans 14 amino acids. After removal of 4 bases from V and 4 bases from J, the junction contained 3 bases not matched to a gene. This chain's CDR3 is CASSLGQFNEKLFF. The CDR3 DNA reads TGCGCCAGCAGCCTGGGACAGTTTAATGAAAAACTGTTTTTT.

This clone has only one observation. This chain joins TRBV11-2 and TRBJ2-5; TRBD1 matches 7 bases. The V gene end was trimmed by 5 bases and the J gene end by 2 bases; junction bases not matched to a gene: 8. The CDR3 totals 15 residues. The germline gives CDR1 SGHAT, CDR2 FQNNGV. The CDR3 loop reads CASSPGGTVQETQYF. In DNA, the CDR3 is TGTGCCAGCAGCCCAGGGGGAACCGTGCAAGAGACCCAGTACTTC.

CDR3 coding DNA: TGTGCCAGCAGCTTGGTACTAGCGGGCAACCAAGAGACCCAGTACTTC. Translating it yields CASSLVLAGNQETQYF. This chain links TRBV7-2 with TRBJ2-5, with 9 bases matching TRBD2. Germline V gives CDR1 SGHTA, CDR2 FQGNSA. The CDR3 is made up of 16 amino acids. The ends lost 3 bases at V and 0 bases at J; junction bases unmatched: 5.

This chain uses TRBV14 with TRBJ2-2, with a tentative D call TRBD1 (6 bases). CDR1 and CDR2 from the germline V gene are SGHDN and FVKESK. Trimming cost V 2 bases and J 6 bases, with 19 bases left between them. This CDR3 region has 17 residues. Here the CDR3 DNA reads TGTGCCAGCAGCCAAAGCGGCAGGGGTTTTGAGTCCGGGGAGCTGTTTTTT. Its translation: CASSQSGRGFESGELFF.

The J gene is TRBJ2-1, the V gene TRBV7-2; 9 bases line up with TRBD1. Trimming at V came to 4 bases and at J to 4 bases, leaving 17 bases not matched to a gene. CDR1 and CDR2 (germline): SGHTA, FQGNSA. The CDR3 is made up of 19 amino acids. The CDR3, as DNA: TGTGCCAGCAGCTCACCGGGACAGGGTGTTATTGTTCGGTACAATGAGCAGTTCTTC. It specifies CASSSPGQGVIVRYNEQFF.

The chain combines TRBV6-6 with TRBJ1-5, with unresolved D. V lost 7 bases to trimming and J lost 4 bases, with 14 bases between them. Germline loops: CDR1 MNHNY, CDR2 SVGAGI (reference sequence). The CDR3 covers 14 residues. The CDR3 DNA follows: TGTGCCAGCACCCCTCGGGCTAGGAATCAGCCCCAGCATTTT. It yields the protein CASTPRARNQPQHF.

The chain employs TRBV28 and TRBJ1-2, with 7 bases lining up with TRBD1. This CDR3 is built from 16 residues. The germline V gene has CDR1 MDHEN and CDR2 SYDVKM. Unmatched junction bases numbered 16, after V lost 5 bases and J lost 7 bases. The DNA of the CDR3 is TGTGCCAGCAGTAATGCCGCCGACAGGGTAATCGGTGGCTACACCTTC. It translates to CASSNAADRVIGGYTF.

The rearrangement links TRBV5-7 to TRBJ1-6, with D perhaps TRBD1 (5 bases). TRBV5-7 is labeled an ORF, and its function is uncertain. Trimming shortened V by 2 bases and J by 9 bases, and 15 bases separated the two germline ends. The CDR3 extends over 15 amino acids. CDR3 in amino acids: CASSFREQAGSPLHF. As DNA, the CDR3 is TGTGCCAGCAGCTTCCGGGAACAGGCGGGTTCACCCCTCCACTTT.

V is TRBV5-1 and J is TRBJ1-2, with 10 nucleotides matching TRBD1. Trimming cost V 0 bases and J 8 bases; bases outside gene matches: 7. Germline V gene sequence: CDR1 SGHRS, CDR2 YFSETQ. The CDR3 totals 15 residues. The CDR3 sequence is CASSLAATGGEGYTF. As DNA, the CDR3 is TGCGCCAGCAGCTTGGCCGCGACAGGGGGCGAAGGCTACACCTTC.

This sequence joins TRBV5-6 and TRBJ2-3, with 9 positions matching TRBD1. This CDR3 has 16 amino acids. Germline V gene lookup returns CDR1 SGHDT and CDR2 YYEEEE. V shed 4 bases, J shed 2 bases, and the junction held 8 bases outside the gene matches. The DNA of the CDR3 is TGTGCCAGCAGCCAAACAGGGGGCCTCATCACAGATACGCAGTATTTT. It is translated as CASSQTGGLITDTQYF.

The chain has TRBV5-1 and TRBJ2-1; tentative D call: TRBD2 (5 bases). The CDR3 loop spans 15 amino acids. The V end lost 2 bases, the J end lost 3 bases, and 12 bases lay between the germline ends. Germline V gives CDR1 SGHRS, CDR2 YFSETQ. CDR3 sequence: CASSLPRENYNEQFF. The CDR3 DNA is TGCGCCAGCAGCTTACCTCGGGAAAACTACAATGAGCAGTTCTTC.

CDR3 region: CATSRESLRDRVYNEQFF. The CDR3 region has the DNA TGTGCCACCAGCAGAGAATCCCTGAGGGATCGGGTCTACAATGAGCAGTTCTTC. The chain recombines TRBV15 with TRBJ2-1, with D possibly TRBD2 on 5 matching bases. Germline values: CDR1 LNHNV, CDR2 YYDKDF (reference sequence). V was clipped by 0 bases and J by 3 bases, with 18 bases between them. The CDR3 sequence is 18 residues long.

The V and J genes are TRBV19 and TRBJ1-1; D is unresolved. CDR3 length: 14 residues. V lost 2 bases and J 5 bases, leaving 12 bases between the germline ends. Germline V gene sequence: CDR1 LNHDA, CDR2 SQIVND (reference sequence). The CDR3: CASSIWAPGTEAFF. The CDR3 DNA is TGTGCCAGTAGTATATGGGCACCCGGAACTGAAGCTTTCTTT. Filled out from reference TRBV19 and TRBJ1-1, the complete variable domain reads DGGITQSPKYLFRKEGQNVTLSCEQNLNHDAMYWYRQDPGQGLRLIYYSQIVNDFQKGDIAEGYSVSREKKESFPLTVTSAQKNPTAFYLCASSIWAPGTEAFFGQGTRLTVV.

The chain carries TRBV6-5 and TRBJ1-3, with D possibly TRBD1 on 5 matching bases. Per germline, CDR1 MNHEY and CDR2 SVGAGI. Between the trimmed V and J ends, which lost 10 bases and 1 base, there was a span of 8 bases. The CDR3 extends over 12 amino acids. CDR3: CATQGSGNTIYF. CDR3 coding DNA: TGTGCCACCCAGGGTTCTGGAAACACCATATATTTT.

The rearrangement joins TRBV7-2 to TRBJ2-7, with 7 nucleotides matching TRBD2. The length of the CDR3 is 14 residues. The V gene's germline CDR1 is SGHTA and CDR2 FQGNSA. J was trimmed by 0 bases and V by 1 base; bases with no gene match: 0. The CDR3 sequence is CASSLGGGSYEQYF. CDR3 in DNA: TGTGCCAGCAGCTTAGGCGGGGGCTCCTACGAGCAGTACTTC. The variable domain in full, with the rest retrieved from reference TRBV7-2 and TRBJ2-7, is GAGVSQSPSNKVTEKGKDVELRCDPISGHTALYWYRQSLGQGLEFLIYFQGNSAPDKSGLPSDRFSAERTGGSVSTLTIQRTQQEDSAVYLCASSLGGGSYEQYFGPGTRLTVT.

The chain uses TRBV27 and TRBJ2-7, with 9 bases matching TRBD2. Per germline, CDR1 MNHEY and CDR2 SMNVEV (reference sequence). The CDR3 length is 14 residues. V dropped 3 bases and J dropped 5; count of bases not matched to a gene: 5. The CDR3 DNA follows: TGTGCCAGCAGTTTCCGGGGCGGGAGGGACGAGCAGTACTTC. Encoded protein: CASSFRGGRDEQYF.